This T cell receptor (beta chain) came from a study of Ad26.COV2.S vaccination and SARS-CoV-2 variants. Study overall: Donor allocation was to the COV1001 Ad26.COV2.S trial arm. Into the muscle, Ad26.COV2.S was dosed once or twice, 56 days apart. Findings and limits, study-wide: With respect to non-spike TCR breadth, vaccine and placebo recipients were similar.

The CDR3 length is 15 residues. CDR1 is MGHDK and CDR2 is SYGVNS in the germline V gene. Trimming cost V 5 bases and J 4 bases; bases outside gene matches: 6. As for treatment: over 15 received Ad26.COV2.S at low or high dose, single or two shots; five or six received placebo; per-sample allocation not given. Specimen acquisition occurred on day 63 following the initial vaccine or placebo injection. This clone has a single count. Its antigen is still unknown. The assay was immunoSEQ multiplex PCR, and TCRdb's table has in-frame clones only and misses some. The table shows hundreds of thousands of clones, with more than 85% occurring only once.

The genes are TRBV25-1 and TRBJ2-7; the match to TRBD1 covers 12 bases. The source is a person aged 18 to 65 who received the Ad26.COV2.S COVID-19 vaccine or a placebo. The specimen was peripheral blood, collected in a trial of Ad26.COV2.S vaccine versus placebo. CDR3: CASSSRDRGLYEQYF. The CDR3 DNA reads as TGTGCCAGCAGTTCCCGGGACAGGGGGCTGTACGAGCAGTACTTC.